This T cell receptor (beta chain) is drawn from a study of T cell responses to AZD1222 COVID-19 vaccine. As for the study in general: Both about-4-week and about-12-week second-dose recipients were combined. Overall study findings and caveats: After two AZD1222 doses, spike-specific TCR breadth and depth rose versus day 0.

CDR3 length equals 10 residues. Germline CDR1 is DFQATT and CDR2 is SNEGSKA (reference sequence). V lost 0 bases, J lost 5 bases, and 1 base lay in between. The protocol was immunoSEQ multiplex PCR, while the TCRdb copy is restricted to in-frame clones and leaves out a portion. The repertoire consists of roughly 130,000 clones, with over 75% occurring once and the leading ten covering about 8.3%. In regard to this clone: The target antigen is unknown.

The chain joins TRBV20-1 to TRBJ2-5; D not resolved. This TCR was sampled from an adult in good health. This specimen was peripheral blood, taken on day 0 of AZD1222 vaccination. For the CDR3, the DNA is TGCAGTGCTAGAGAGGAGACCCAGTACTTC. It translates to CSAREETQYF.